This TCR beta chain was documented in a study of control samples from healthy donors and cancer patients. Only in-frame clones appear in the TCRdb table, and some are missing; sequencing was by immunoSEQ multiplex PCR. The table records about 100,000 clones, roughly 87% of them present only once. The germline V gene has CDR1 SGHNT and CDR2 YENEEA. The CDR3 has 17 amino acids. The J segment lost 0 bases and the V segment lost 4 bases, leaving 9 bases of the junction unmatched. The chain couples TRBV11-3 to TRBJ2-1; TRBD1 matches 7 bases. The receptor was isolated from a woman in her forties or fifties in good health. The specimen sequenced was blood. The CDR3 DNA follows: TGTGCCAGCAGCTACAAGACAGGGTCCCTCTCCTACAATGAGCAGTTCTTC. Amino acids: CASSYKTGSLSYNEQFF.